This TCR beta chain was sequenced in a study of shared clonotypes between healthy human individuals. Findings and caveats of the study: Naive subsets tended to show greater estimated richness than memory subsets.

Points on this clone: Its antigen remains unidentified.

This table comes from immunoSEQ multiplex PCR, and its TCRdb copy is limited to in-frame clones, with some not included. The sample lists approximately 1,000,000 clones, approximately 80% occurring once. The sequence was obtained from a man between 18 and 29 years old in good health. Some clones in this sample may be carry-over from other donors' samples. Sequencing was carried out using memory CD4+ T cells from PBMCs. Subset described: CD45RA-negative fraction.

Here the CDR3 DNA reads TGTGCCAGCACTTCAGGCAGGCCAGGGGGATATTCTGGGGCCAACGTCCTGACTTTC. Encoded protein: CASTSGRPGGYSGANVLTF. The chain carries TRBV7-9 and TRBJ2-6, with 7 bases that match TRBD1. The CDR3 is 19 residues long. The trim removed 7 bases at V and 1 base at J, leaving 16 bases unmatched. The germline V gene has CDR1 SEHNR and CDR2 FQNEAQ (reference sequence).